This TCR beta chain was captured in a study of cytomegalovirus exposure and HLA in healthy donors. Study-wide results and caveats: Other equally common chains were less clonally expanded than HLA-associated TCR beta chains, a later analysis showed. TCR beta chain V- and J-gene trimming was linked, in a later analysis, to a missense variant in DCLRE1C. Previous analysis showed most TCR beta V segments were productive about 87% or about 30% of the time.

On this clone itself: The antigen remains unidentified.

Regarding donors, all were healthy bone marrow donors. V lost 3 bases, J lost 3 bases, and 4 bases stayed unmatched. The CDR3 runs to 14 residues. Germline lookup yields CDR1 SGHAT and CDR2 FQNNGV. Researchers ran the PCR with 60 Vbeta and 13 Jbeta primers. Profiled with immunoSEQ multiplex PCR; TCRdb holds only in-frame clones, not every one. The sample has approximately 90,000 clones, 63% seen once. Material for sequencing was PBMCs. This clonotype was sampled from a woman younger than 45 in good health and CMV-seronegative. The chain recombines TRBV11-2 with TRBJ1-2; TRBD1 matches at 7 bases. This CDR3 is CASSLTGNYYGYTF. CDR3 nucleotides: TGTGCCAGCAGCTTGACAGGGAACTACTATGGCTACACCTTC.